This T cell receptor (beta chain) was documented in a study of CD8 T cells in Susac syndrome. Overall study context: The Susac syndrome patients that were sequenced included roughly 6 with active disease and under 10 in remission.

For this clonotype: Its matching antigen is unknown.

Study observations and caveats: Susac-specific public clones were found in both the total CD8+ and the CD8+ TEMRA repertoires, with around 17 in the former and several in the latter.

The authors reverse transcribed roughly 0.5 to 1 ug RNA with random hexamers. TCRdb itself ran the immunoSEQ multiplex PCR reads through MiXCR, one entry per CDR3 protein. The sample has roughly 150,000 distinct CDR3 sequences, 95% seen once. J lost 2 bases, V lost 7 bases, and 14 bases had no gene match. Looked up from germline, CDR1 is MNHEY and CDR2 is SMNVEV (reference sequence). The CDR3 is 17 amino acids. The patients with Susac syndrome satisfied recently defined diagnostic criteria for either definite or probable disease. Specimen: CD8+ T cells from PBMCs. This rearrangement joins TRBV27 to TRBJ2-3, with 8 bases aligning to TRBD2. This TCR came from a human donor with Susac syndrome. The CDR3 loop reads CASNPLGAGANTDTQYF. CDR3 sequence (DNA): TGTGCCAGCAATCCCCTAGGAGCGGGAGCGAACACAGATACGCAGTATTTT.